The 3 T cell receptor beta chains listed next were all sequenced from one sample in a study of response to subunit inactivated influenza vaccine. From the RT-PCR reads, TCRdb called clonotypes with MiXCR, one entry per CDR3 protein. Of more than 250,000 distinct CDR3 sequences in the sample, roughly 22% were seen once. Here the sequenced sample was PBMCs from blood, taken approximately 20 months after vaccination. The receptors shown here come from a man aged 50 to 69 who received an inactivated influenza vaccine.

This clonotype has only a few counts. The CDR3 region is CASRKTSGSGETQYF. CDR3 bases: TGTGCCAGCAGGAAGACTAGCGGGAGCGGGGAGACCCAGTACTTC. The gene calls are TRBV12-3 or TRBV12-4 and TRBJ2-5; 12 bases line up with TRBD2. The CDR3 covers 15 residues. Losses at the gene ends were 6 bases for V and 5 bases for J; bases not matched to a gene: 7.

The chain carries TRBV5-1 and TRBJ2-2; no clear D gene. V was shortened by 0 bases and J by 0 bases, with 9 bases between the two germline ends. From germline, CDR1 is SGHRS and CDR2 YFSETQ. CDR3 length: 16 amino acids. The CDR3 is CASSLEFYPNTGELFF. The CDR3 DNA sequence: TGCGCCAGCAGCTTGGAATTCTACCCGAACACCGGGGAGCTGTTTTTT.

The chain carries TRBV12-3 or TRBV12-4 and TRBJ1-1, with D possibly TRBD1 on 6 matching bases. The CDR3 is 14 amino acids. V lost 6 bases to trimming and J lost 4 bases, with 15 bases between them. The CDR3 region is CASSPEGGFTEAFF. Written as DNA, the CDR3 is TGTGCCAGCAGCCCCGAGGGGGGGTTCACTGAAGCTTTCTTT.